The 5 T cell receptor beta chains below were found in one sample sequenced in a study of T cell repertoires in cytomegalovirus infection. These receptors' targets are unknown. TCRdb fed the reads into MiXCR, producing one record per CDR3 protein. The sample carries approximately 270,000 distinct CDR3 sequences, 20% to 25% recorded once. The source was cultured PBMCs, collected from culture after CMV antigen stimulation. The receptors shown here come from a human donor in good health (CMV status not recorded). Some clones in this sample may be carry-over from other donors' samples.

This clonotype was counted at least ten times. The chain combines TRBV7-8 with TRBJ1-1; TRBD1 is a possible D gene (6 bases). Per the germline V gene, CDR1 is SGHVS and CDR2 is FQNEAQ. CDR3 length equals 14 residues. The V and J ends lost 3 bases and 1 base respectively, with 9 bases between them. CDR3 loop: CASSFRGQNTEAFF. As DNA, the CDR3 is TGTGCCAGCAGCTTCAGGGGTCAGAACACTGAAGCTTTCTTT.

This chain joins TRBV4-3 and TRBJ1-1; D is perhaps TRBD1 (6 bases). The ends were cut back, 1 base at V and 0 bases at J, with 12 bases in the middle. The CDR3 length is 16 residues. Germline values: CDR1 LGHNA, CDR2 YSLEER. CDR3 DNA: TGCGCCAGCAGCCAAGCGACACAGGGACTGAACACTGAAGCTTTCTTT. It is translated as CASSQATQGLNTEAFF.

The V and J genes are TRBV4-1 and TRBJ1-2, with 9 bases aligning to TRBD1. The germline V gene encodes CDR1 MGHRA and CDR2 YSYEKL. CDR3 length: 13 amino acids. After removal of 3 bases from V and 8 bases from J, the junction contained 4 bases not matched to a gene. Here the CDR3 DNA reads TGCGCCAGCAGCCAGAACAGGGGGCTCGGCTACACCTTC. Amino acids: CASSQNRGLGYTF.

The chain links TRBV12-3 or TRBV12-4 to TRBJ2-4; D is ambiguous. The V gene lost 4 bases and the J gene lost 0 bases, with 7 bases spanning the gap. This CDR3 contains 14 residues. The DNA for the CDR3 is TGTGCCAGCAGTTATTTAGTAGCCAAAAACATTCAGTACTTC. It codes for CASSYLVAKNIQYF.

This clonotype has just a few counts. The chain links TRBV6-2 or TRBV6-3 to TRBJ2-7; the D is unclear. Germline lookup yields CDR1 MNHEY and CDR2 SVGEGT. The CDR3 sequence is 17 residues long. V gave up 0 bases and J gave up 3 bases, with 18 bases separating them. The DNA of the CDR3 is TGTGCCAGCAGTTACTCGGGAATCGGAACCCCGAGCTACGAGCAGTACGTC. This gives the protein CASSYSGIGTPSYEQYV.